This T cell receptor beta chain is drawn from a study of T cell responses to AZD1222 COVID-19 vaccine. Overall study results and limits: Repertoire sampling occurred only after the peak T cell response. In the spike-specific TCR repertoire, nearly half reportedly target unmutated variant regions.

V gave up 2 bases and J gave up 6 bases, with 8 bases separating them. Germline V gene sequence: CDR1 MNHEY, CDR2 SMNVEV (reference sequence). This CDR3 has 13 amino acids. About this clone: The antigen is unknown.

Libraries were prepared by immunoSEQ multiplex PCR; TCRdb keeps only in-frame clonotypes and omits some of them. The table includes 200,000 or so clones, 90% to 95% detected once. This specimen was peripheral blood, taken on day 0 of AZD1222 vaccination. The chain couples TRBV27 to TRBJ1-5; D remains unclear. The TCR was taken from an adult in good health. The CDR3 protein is CASSLTGGQPQHF. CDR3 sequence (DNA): TGTGCCAGCAGTTTAACGGGCGGTCAGCCCCAGCATTTT.